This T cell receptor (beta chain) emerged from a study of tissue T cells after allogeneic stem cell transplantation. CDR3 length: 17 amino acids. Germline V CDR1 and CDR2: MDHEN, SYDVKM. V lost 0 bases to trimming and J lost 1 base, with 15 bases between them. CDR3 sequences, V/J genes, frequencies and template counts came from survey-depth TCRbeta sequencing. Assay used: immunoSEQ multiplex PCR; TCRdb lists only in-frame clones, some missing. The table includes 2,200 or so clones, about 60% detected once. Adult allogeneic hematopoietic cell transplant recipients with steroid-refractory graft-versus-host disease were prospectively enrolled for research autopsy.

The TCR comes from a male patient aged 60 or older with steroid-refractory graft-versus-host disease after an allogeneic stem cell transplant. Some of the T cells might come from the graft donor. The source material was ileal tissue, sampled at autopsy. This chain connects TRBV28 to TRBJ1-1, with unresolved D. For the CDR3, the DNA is TGTGCCAGCAGTTTATGGGACGGGTCTAATGGGAACACTGAAGCTTTCTTT. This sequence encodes CASSLWDGSNGNTEAFF.